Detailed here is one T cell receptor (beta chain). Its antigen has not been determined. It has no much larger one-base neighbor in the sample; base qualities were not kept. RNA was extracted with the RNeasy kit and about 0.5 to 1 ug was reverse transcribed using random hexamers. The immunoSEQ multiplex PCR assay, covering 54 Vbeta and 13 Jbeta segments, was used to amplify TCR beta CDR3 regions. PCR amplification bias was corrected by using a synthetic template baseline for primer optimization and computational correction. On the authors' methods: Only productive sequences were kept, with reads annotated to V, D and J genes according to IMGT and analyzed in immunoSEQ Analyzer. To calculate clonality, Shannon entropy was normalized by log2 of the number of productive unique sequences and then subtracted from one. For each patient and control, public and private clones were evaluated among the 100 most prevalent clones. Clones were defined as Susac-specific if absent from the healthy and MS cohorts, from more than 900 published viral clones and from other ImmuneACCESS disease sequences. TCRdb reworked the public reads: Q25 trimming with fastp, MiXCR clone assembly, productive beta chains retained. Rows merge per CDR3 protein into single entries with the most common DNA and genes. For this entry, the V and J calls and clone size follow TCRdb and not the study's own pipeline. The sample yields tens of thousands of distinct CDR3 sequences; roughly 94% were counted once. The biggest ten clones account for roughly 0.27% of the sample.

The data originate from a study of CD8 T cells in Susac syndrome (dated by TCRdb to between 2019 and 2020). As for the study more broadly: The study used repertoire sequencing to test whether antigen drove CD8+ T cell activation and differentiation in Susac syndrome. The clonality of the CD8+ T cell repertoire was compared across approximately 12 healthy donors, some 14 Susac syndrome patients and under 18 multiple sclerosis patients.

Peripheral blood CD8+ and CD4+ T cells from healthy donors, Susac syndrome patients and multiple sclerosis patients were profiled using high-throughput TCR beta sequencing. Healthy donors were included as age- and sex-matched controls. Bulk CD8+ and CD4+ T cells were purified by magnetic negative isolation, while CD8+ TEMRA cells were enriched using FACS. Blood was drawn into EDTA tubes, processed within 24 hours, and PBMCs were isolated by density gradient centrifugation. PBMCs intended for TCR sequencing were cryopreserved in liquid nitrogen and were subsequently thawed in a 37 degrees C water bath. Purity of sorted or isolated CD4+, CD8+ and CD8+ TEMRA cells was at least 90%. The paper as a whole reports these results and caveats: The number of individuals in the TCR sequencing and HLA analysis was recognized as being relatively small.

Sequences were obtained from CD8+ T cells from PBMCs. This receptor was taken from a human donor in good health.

CDR3 sequence: CASSLPGGNQETQYF. The DNA sequence reads TGTGCCAGCAGCTTACCAGGGGGCAACCAAGAGACCCAGTACTTC. This sequence uses TRBV7-9 and TRBJ2-5, with 8 junctional bases fitting TRBD1. The germline V end is reduced by 2 bases and the J end by 0 bases; junction bases left unmatched: 2. Via the germline V gene (reference sequence), CDR1 is SEHNR and CDR2 FQNEAQ. From its cysteine to its phenylalanine, the CDR3 spans 15 amino acids. CDR3 DNA is the only sequence kept; it has 45 bases, read in frame from the first base. When the CDR3 is completed using the reference TRBV7-9 and TRBJ2-5 genes on either side, the full variable domain is DTGVSQNPRHKITKRGQNVTFRCDPISEHNRLYWYRQTLGQGPEFLTYFQNEAQLEKSRLLSDRFSAERPKGSFSTLEIQRTEQGDSAMYLCASSLPGGNQETQYFGPGTRLLVL.